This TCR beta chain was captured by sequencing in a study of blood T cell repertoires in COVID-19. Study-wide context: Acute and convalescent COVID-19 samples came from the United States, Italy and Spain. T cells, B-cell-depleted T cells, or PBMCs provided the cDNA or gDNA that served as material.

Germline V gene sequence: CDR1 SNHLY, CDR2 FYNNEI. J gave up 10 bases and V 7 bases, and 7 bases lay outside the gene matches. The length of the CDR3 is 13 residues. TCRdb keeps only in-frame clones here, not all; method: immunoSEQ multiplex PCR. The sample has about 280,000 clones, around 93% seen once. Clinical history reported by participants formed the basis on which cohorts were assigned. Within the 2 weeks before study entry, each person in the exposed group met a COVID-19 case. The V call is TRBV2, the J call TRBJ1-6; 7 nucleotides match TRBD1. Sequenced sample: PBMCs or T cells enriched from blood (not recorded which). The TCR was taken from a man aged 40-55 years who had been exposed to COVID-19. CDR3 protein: CASKEGASSPLHF. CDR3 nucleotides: TGTGCCAGCAAAGAGGGGGCTAGCTCACCCCTCCACTTT.